A single sample gave rise to the 27 T cell receptor beta chains below, sequenced in a study of the immune and genomic landscape of osteosarcoma. Primary, local recurrence and metastasis osteosarcoma tumors were taken after treatment from poor-prognosis patients. Produced via immunoSEQ multiplex PCR; TCRdb's table is partial and in-frame only. Of about 2,300 clones in the sample, over 65% are singletons; the top ten hold around 13%. What was sequenced was osteosarcoma tumor tissue from the lung. The source is a human donor with osteosarcoma.

V and J are TRBV5-1 and TRBJ2-3, with D perhaps given as TRBD1 or TRBD2 (5 bases each). In germline, CDR1 is SGHRS, CDR2 YFSETQ. Trimming shortened V by 0 bases and J by 6 bases, and 11 bases separated the two germline ends. This CDR3 region has 14 residues. CDR3 coding DNA: TGCGCCAGCAGCTTGGGACAGAGGGCGGATACGCAGTATTTT. It specifies CASSLGQRADTQYF.

This clone was detected a few times. The genes are TRBV7-9 and TRBJ2-5; possibly TRBD2 for D (6 bases). V lost 3 bases, J lost 5 bases, and 13 bases lay in between. From germline, CDR1 is SEHNR and CDR2 FQNEAQ (reference sequence). This CDR3 region has 14 residues. The CDR3 coding sequence is TGTGCCAGCAGCTTCGGGGGAATTGGGGAGACCCAGTACTTC. Protein sequence: CASSFGGIGETQYF.

The CDR3 nucleotides read TGTGCCAGCAGCGTCGGACAGCTTGACTCCTACGAGCAGTACTTC. Translation: CASSVGQLDSYEQYF. The V gene is TRBV9, the J gene TRBJ2-7; the D gene is possibly TRBD1 (6 bases). Germline CDR1 SGDLS, CDR2 YYNGEE. CDR3 size: 15 residues. Trimming removed 2 bases at V and 0 bases at J, with 12 bases between. The full variable domain, rest sourced from reference TRBV9 and TRBJ2-7, is DSGVTQTPKHLITATGQRVTLRCSPRSGDLSVYWYQQSLDQGLQFLIQYYNGEERAKGNILERFSAQQFPDLHSELNLSSLELGDSALYFCASSVGQLDSYEQYFGPGTRLTVT.

The rearrangement uses TRBV19 and TRBJ1-2; D unclear. This CDR3 region has 15 residues. The V gene lost 1 base and the J gene lost 3 bases, with 12 bases spanning the gap. Germline values: CDR1 LNHDA, CDR2 SQIVND (reference sequence). The CDR3 loop is CASSIVRSTDYGYTF. The CDR3, as DNA: TGTGCCAGTAGTATAGTGCGCTCTACGGACTATGGCTACACCTTC. The whole variable domain, remainder taken from reference TRBV19 and TRBJ1-2, is DGGITQSPKYLFRKEGQNVTLSCEQNLNHDAMYWYRQDPGQGLRLIYYSQIVNDFQKGDIAEGYSVSREKKESFPLTVTSAQKNPTAFYLCASSIVRSTDYGYTFGSGTRLTVV.

The rearrangement joins TRBV7-8 to TRBJ2-1; D is undetermined. Trimming cost V 1 base and J 9 bases, with 10 bases left between them. Per germline, CDR1 SGHVS and CDR2 FQNEAQ. The CDR3 spans 13 residues. The chain's CDR3 is CASSLGAVREQFF. CDR3 in DNA: TGTGCCAGCAGCTTAGGGGCAGTCCGTGAGCAGTTCTTC.

The J gene is TRBJ2-5, the V gene TRBV11-2, with D possibly being TRBD1 (5 bases). V lost 5 bases and J lost 6, with 19 bases in between. This CDR3 comprises 15 residues. Germline values: CDR1 SGHAT, CDR2 FQNNGV. CDR3 protein: CASSLSPQGRQTQYF. Written as DNA, the CDR3 is TGTGCCAGCAGCCTTTCTCCTCAGGGCCGGCAGACCCAGTACTTC.

Worth noting for this clone: Mismatch with germline at one junction end may stem from a read error. The chain uses TRBV10-3 and TRBJ2-7, with D tentatively TRBD1 (5 bases). CDR3 length: 16 amino acids. Germline V CDR1 and CDR2: ENHRY, SYGVKD. In DNA, the CDR3 is TGTGCCAGCAGTGAACCAGACAGACTTGCCTCCTACGAGCAGTACTTC. Translated: CASSEPDRLASYEQYF.

This chain connects TRBV9 to TRBJ2-7; maybe TRBD1 (6 bases). This CDR3 has 15 amino acids. Looked up from germline, CDR1 is SGDLS and CDR2 is YYNGEE. Trimming cost V 0 bases and J 0 bases, with 10 bases left between them. The CDR3 loop reads CASSVGQGLSYEQYF. As DNA, the CDR3 is TGTGCCAGCAGCGTAGGGCAGGGGCTCTCCTACGAGCAGTACTTC.

The chain uses TRBV6-5 and TRBJ2-1, with TRBD2 matching over 8 bases. Germline V gives CDR1 MNHEY, CDR2 SVGAGI. The CDR3 totals 15 residues. J gave up 10 bases and V 9 bases, and 17 bases lay outside the gene matches. CDR3 in DNA: TGTGCCAGTGGAACCGGGACTAGGGGATACGGAGAGCAGTTCTTC. Residues: CASGTGTRGYGEQFF.

The chain uses TRBV6-5 and TRBJ1-1; no clear D gene. Trimming took off 6 bases at V and 7 bases at J, with 9 bases between the two ends. This CDR3 spans 11 amino acids. Germline CDR1 reads MNHEY; CDR2 reads SVGAGI. The CDR3 loop is CASSQNFEAFF. DNA of the CDR3: TGTGCCAGCAGCCAGAACTTTGAAGCTTTCTTT.

The chain is built from TRBV4-1 and TRBJ1-1; D call uncertain. Trimming left V 2 bases short and J 0 bases short, with 7 bases between. Germline V gene sequence: CDR1 MGHRA, CDR2 YSYEKL. This CDR3 comprises 14 residues. The CDR3 region has the DNA TGCGCCAGCAGCCAATTCCACATGAACACTGAAGCTTTCTTT. This sequence encodes CASSQFHMNTEAFF.

The rearrangement joins TRBV2 to TRBJ1-5; 10 nucleotides line up with TRBD1. Unmatched junction bases numbered 8, after V lost 6 bases and J lost 0 bases. The CDR3 has 17 amino acids. Germline V gene data show CDR1 as SNHLY and CDR2 as FYNNEI. CDR3 nucleotides: TGTGCCAGCAGACACGGACAGGGGGACTATAGCAATCAGCCCCAGCATTTT. Translation: CASRHGQGDYSNQPQHF.

In regard to this clone: A much more abundant neighbour one base away suggests this may be a read error. The V gene is TRBV4-1, the J gene TRBJ1-5; 7 bases line up with TRBD1. This CDR3 spans 16 amino acids. CDR1 is MGHRA and CDR2 is YSYEKL in the germline V gene. DNA for the CDR3: TGCGCCAGCAGCATTCATACGGACAGGAGCAATCAGTCCCAGCATTTT. It yields the protein CASSIHTDRSNQSQHF.

By share of the sample, this clone is large. The CDR3 here is CASSLGTGSYEQYF. As DNA, the CDR3 is TGTGCCAGCAGTCTGGGGACAGGGTCCTACGAGCAGTACTTC. This chain joins TRBV27 and TRBJ2-7, with TRBD1 matching over 9 bases. Germline CDR1 is MNHEY and CDR2 is SMNVEV (reference sequence). The length of the CDR3 is 14 residues. Trimming took 5 bases from V and 1 from J; bases not matched to a gene: 3.

This clone is hyperexpanded (1% or more) by share. V gene TRBV6-6 combines with J gene TRBJ2-7; D unresolved. Trimming shortened V by 8 bases and J by 3 bases, and 8 bases separated the two germline ends. Germline CDR1 MNHNY, CDR2 SVGAGI (reference sequence). The CDR3 consists of 11 residues. The CDR3 region is CASRHSYEQYF. CDR3 DNA: TGTGCCAGCCGACACAGCTACGAGCAGTACTTC.

The chain recombines TRBV6-1 with TRBJ1-5, with D possibly matching TRBD1 (5 bases). CDR3 size: 14 residues. CDR1 is MNHNS, CDR2 SASEGT, per germline. Between the trimmed V and J ends, which lost 4 bases and 4 bases, there was a span of 11 bases. CDR3 residues: CASSAAGKNQPQHF. The CDR3 coding sequence is TGTGCCAGCAGTGCGGCAGGGAAAAATCAGCCCCAGCATTTT.

This clone has more than one count but fewer than ten. For the CDR3, the DNA is TGTGCCAGCAGCTTAGGTAATGGCTACACCTTC. Protein sequence: CASSLGNGYTF. The chain is built from TRBV7-9 and TRBJ1-2; D ambiguous. The CDR3 has 11 amino acids. The V and J ends lost 1 base and 6 bases respectively, with 3 bases between them. Germline CDR1 SEHNR, CDR2 FQNEAQ (reference sequence).

The rearrangement joins TRBV27 to TRBJ1-1; D call uncertain. Germline V gene data show CDR1 as MNHEY and CDR2 as SMNVEV (reference sequence). The CDR3 has 14 amino acids. V was shortened by 3 bases and J by 2 bases, with 10 bases between the two germline ends. CDR3 bases: TGTGCCAGCAGTTTGTGGCTGGGTAACACTGAAGCTTTCTTT. Translating gives CASSLWLGNTEAFF.

This clone came up a few times. The chain combines TRBV19 with TRBJ1-3; D might be TRBD1 (5 bases). The CDR3 length is 16 residues. Germline assignment: CDR1 LNHDA and CDR2 SQIVND (reference sequence). V was pared by 3 bases and J by 0 bases, with 12 bases between. The CDR3 protein is CASSIGAEYSGNTIYF. The CDR3 DNA sequence: TGTGCCAGTAGTATCGGGGCGGAATACTCTGGAAACACCATATATTTT.

This clone was detected a few times. The genes are TRBV19 and TRBJ1-1; 8 bases map to TRBD1. With V trimmed by 6 bases and J by 5 bases, 2 bases remained unmatched. CDR1 is LNHDA, CDR2 SQIVND, per germline (reference sequence). The CDR3 is 12 amino acids. Written as DNA, the CDR3 is TGTGCCAGTAGACAGGGGGAGACTGAAGCTTTCTTT. It encodes CASRQGETEAFF.

This chain joins TRBV30 and TRBJ2-2; no clear D gene. This CDR3 spans 13 amino acids. Germline values: CDR1 GTSNPN, CDR2 SVGIG (reference sequence). The V gene lost 0 bases and the J gene lost 5 bases, with 7 bases spanning the gap. The CDR3 protein is CAWSVTATGELFF. The CDR3 region has the DNA TGTGCCTGGAGTGTAACAGCAACCGGGGAGCTGTTTTTT.

V is TRBV4-1 and J is TRBJ2-5; 8 bases line up with TRBD2. Germline V gives CDR1 MGHRA, CDR2 YSYEKL. Trimming took 1 base from V and 5 from J; bases not matched to a gene: 3. This CDR3 has 14 amino acids. DNA for the CDR3: TGCGCCAGCAGCCAAGCGGGGGGGGCGGAGACCCAGTACTTC. Its translation: CASSQAGGAETQYF.

This chain joins TRBV29-1 and TRBJ2-7; maybe TRBD2 (6 bases). Per the germline V gene, CDR1 is SQVTM and CDR2 is ANQGSEA. Trimming removed 2 bases from V and 3 bases from J, with 14 bases in between. The CDR3 length is 14 residues. The CDR3 here is CSVESGDGIYEQYF. CDR3 coding DNA: TGCAGCGTTGAATCGGGAGACGGGATCTACGAGCAGTACTTC.

The CDR3 sequence is CASSLRDWLLETQYF. Here the CDR3 DNA reads TGCGCCAGCAGCTTGCGGGATTGGCTTTTAGAGACCCAGTACTTC. The chain employs TRBV5-1 and TRBJ2-5; possible D gene TRBD2, 5 bases. Trimming left V 1 base short and J 4 bases short, with 14 bases between. The CDR3 has 15 residues. CDR1 is SGHRS and CDR2 is YFSETQ in the germline V gene.

The chain employs TRBV6-1 and TRBJ1-2; D may be TRBD1 (5 bases). Germline V lookup: CDR1 MNHNS, CDR2 SASEGT. The CDR3 runs to 17 residues. V was pared by 3 bases and J by 4 bases, with 21 bases between. CDR3 sequence: CASSDSGARYVVYGYTF. In nucleotides, the CDR3 is TGTGCCAGCAGTGATAGTGGGGCGCGGTACGTTGTCTATGGCTACACCTTC.

The rearrangement uses TRBV25-1 and TRBJ2-5, with unresolved D. Germline assignment: CDR1 MGHDK and CDR2 SYGVNS. V lost 2 bases to trimming and J lost 1 base, with 11 bases between them. The CDR3 sequence is 15 residues long. This CDR3 reads CASSEGVGPQETQYF. The CDR3 bases are TGTGCCAGCAGTGAAGGCGTAGGGCCCCAAGAGACCCAGTACTTC. Drawing the rest from reference TRBV25-1 and TRBJ2-5, the complete variable domain is EADIYQTPRYLVIGTGKKITLECSQTMGHDKMYWYQQDPGMELHLIHYSYGVNSTEKGDLSSESTVSRIRTEHFPLTLESARPSHTSQYLCASSEGVGPQETQYFGPGTRLLVL.

The chain couples TRBV6-5 to TRBJ2-5, with 7 bases aligning to TRBD1. Germline CDR1 and CDR2: MNHEY and SVGAGI. CDR3 length: 15 residues. V lost 5 bases, J lost 4 bases, and 10 bases stayed unmatched. The CDR3, as DNA: TGTGCCAGCAGTCAACAGGGGCTCCCCCCAGAGACCCAGTACTTC. As protein: CASSQQGLPPETQYF.